This T cell receptor (beta chain) was sequenced during a study of blood T cell repertoires in COVID-19. From germline, CDR1 is LGHDT and CDR2 YNNKEL (reference sequence). The CDR3 consists of 15 residues. Trimming left V 4 bases short and J 1 base short, with 13 bases between. Enrolled during active infection, Seattle patients were then followed longitudinally. Sequenced by immunoSEQ multiplex PCR; TCRdb stores in-frame clones only, minus some. The sample holds 60,000 to 80,000 clones, approximately 80% seen once. The V call is TRBV3-1 (or the pseudogene TRBV3-2), the J call TRBJ1-1, with no clear D. This sequence was found in a man in his fifties or sixties with COVID-19, enrolled during active disease. The sequenced sample consisted of peripheral blood. The DNA of the CDR3 is TGTGCCAGCAGCCCTCAAGAGCGCCGGAACACTGAAGCTTTCTTT. Translation: CASSPQERRNTEAFF.